This passage covers 30 T cell receptor beta chains from one sample sequenced in a study of beta chain features in type 1 diabetes. Every bit of the isolated RNA underwent reverse transcription, so sequencing read expressed TCRB transcripts. Here immunoSEQ multiplex PCR was the method, and the copy in TCRdb shows in-frame clones only, minus some. Of about 450,000 clones in the sample, approximately 10% are singletons; the top ten hold approximately 0.05%. The sequencing input was naive CD4+ T cells from blood. All receptors come from a woman younger than 35 in good health.

The chain uses TRBV10-3 and TRBJ2-5; D call uncertain. Per the germline V gene, CDR1 is ENHRY and CDR2 is SYGVKD. Trimming took 8 bases from V and 7 from J, leaving 17 bases between them. The CDR3 has 13 residues. The CDR3 loop is CAISRTGRGTQYF. The CDR3 region has the DNA TGTGCCATCTCCCGGACCGGCCGAGGGACCCAGTACTTC.

This clone appeared a few times. The genes are TRBV2 and TRBJ2-5; 8 bases are a match to TRBD2. Germline V CDR1 and CDR2: SNHLY, FYNNEI. This CDR3 has 14 amino acids. Trimming removed 8 bases from V and 3 bases from J; junction bases left unmatched: 8. The CDR3 sequence: CASCYSAGEETQYF. CDR3 coding DNA: TGTGCCAGCTGCTACTCAGCGGGGGAAGAGACCCAGTACTTC. Full variable domain (rest looked up from reference TRBV2 and TRBJ2-5): EPEVTQTPSHQVTQMGQEVILRCVPISNHLYFYWYRQILGQKVEFLVSFYNNEISEKSEIFDDQFSVERPDGSNFTLKIRSTKLEDSAMYFCASCYSAGEETQYFGPGTRLLVL.

The chain couples TRBV2 to TRBJ1-6; D remains ambiguous. The CDR3 length is 14 residues. Germline V gene lookup returns CDR1 SNHLY and CDR2 FYNNEI. The germline V and J ends were trimmed by 3 bases and 8 bases, with 11 bases remaining between them. CDR3 in amino acids: CASSEAGGDSPLHF. In DNA, the CDR3 is TGTGCCAGCAGTGAGGCAGGTGGTGATTCACCCCTCCACTTT. Based on the CDR3 plus reference TRBV2 and TRBJ1-6, the full variable domain is EPEVTQTPSHQVTQMGQEVILRCVPISNHLYFYWYRQILGQKVEFLVSFYNNEISEKSEIFDDQFSVERPDGSNFTLKIRSTKLEDSAMYFCASSEAGGDSPLHFGNGTRLTVT.

This clone was counted between two and nine times. The chain couples TRBV7-3 to TRBJ2-1; no reliable D call. Looked up from germline, CDR1 is SGHTA and CDR2 is FQGTGA. The CDR3 is made up of 14 amino acids. V lost 5 bases and J 7 bases, leaving 15 bases between the germline ends. The CDR3, as DNA: TGTGCCAGCAGCCCGTCCCAAACGAAAAATGAGCAGTTCTTC. This gives the protein CASSPSQTKNEQFF.

The CDR3 region is CASSLGPLETQYF. The CDR3 nucleotides read TGTGCCAGCAGCCTAGGCCCCCTAGAGACCCAGTACTTC. The rearrangement uses TRBV14 and TRBJ2-5; D is unclear. The CDR3 has 13 amino acids. Germline values: CDR1 SGHDN, CDR2 FVKESK. The V end was cut by 4 bases, the J end by 4 bases, with 10 bases between.

This clone was counted between two and nine times. This rearrangement joins TRBV18 to TRBJ2-3; D might be TRBD2 (6 bases). The CDR3 sequence is 16 residues long. V gave up 8 bases and J gave up 8 bases, with 26 bases separating them. CDR1 and CDR2 from the germline V gene are KGHSH and LQKENI. The CDR3 DNA reads as TGTGCCAGCGGACCCTTCACGGGAGTTGGGATGGTTACGCAGTATTTT. Translated: CASGPFTGVGMVTQYF.

The chain joins TRBV2 to TRBJ1-6, with TRBD1 as a possible D gene (6 bases). CDR3 length: 14 amino acids. Trimming took off 2 bases at V and 9 bases at J, with 11 bases between the two ends. Germline-derived CDR1 and CDR2 are SNHLY and FYNNEI. Here the CDR3 reads CASSEQVGASPLHF. In nucleotides, the CDR3 is TGTGCCAGCAGTGAACAAGTGGGGGCTTCACCCCTCCACTTT. Looking up the rest from reference TRBV2 and TRBJ1-6 gives the full variable domain: EPEVTQTPSHQVTQMGQEVILRCVPISNHLYFYWYRQILGQKVEFLVSFYNNEISEKSEIFDDQFSVERPDGSNFTLKIRSTKLEDSAMYFCASSEQVGASPLHFGNGTRLTVT.

This clone has more than one count but fewer than ten. CDR3 coding DNA: TGCAGCGTCAGTCGACCAGGACAGTCTGAGCAGTTCTTC. Protein: CSVSRPGQSEQFF. The V gene is TRBV29-1, the J gene TRBJ2-1, with D possibly matching TRBD1 (6 bases). The germline gives CDR1 SQVTM, CDR2 ANQGSEA. This CDR3 spans 13 amino acids. Between the trimmed V and J ends, which lost 6 bases and 9 bases, there was a span of 18 bases.

This sequence joins TRBV4-1 and TRBJ2-1, with TRBD1 as a possible D gene (5 bases). Germline lookup yields CDR1 MGHRA and CDR2 YSYEKL. V was trimmed by 0 bases and J by 8 bases, leaving 8 bases between them. The CDR3 consists of 13 residues. The CDR3 DNA follows: TGCGCCAGCAGCCAAGATAGGGGCGATGAGCAGTTCTTC. It translates to CASSQDRGDEQFF.

This chain joins TRBV4-1 and TRBJ2-5; TRBD1 is a possible D gene (6 bases). Germline-derived CDR1 and CDR2 are MGHRA and YSYEKL. Trimming pared 3 bases from V and 1 base from J, leaving 9 bases between. This CDR3 spans 14 amino acids. For the CDR3, the DNA is TGCGCCAGCAGCCAGCAGGGGCGCCAAGAGACCCAGTACTTC. Residues: CASSQQGRQETQYF.

The CDR3 is CASSQYLSTVGTQYF. DNA of the CDR3: TGTGCCAGCAGTCAATATCTCTCGACGGTCGGGACCCAGTACTTC. The rearrangement joins TRBV28 to TRBJ2-5, with D unclear. This CDR3 is built from 15 residues. The ends were cut back, 5 bases at V and 7 bases at J, with 20 bases in the middle. The germline V gene has CDR1 MDHEN and CDR2 SYDVKM.

The chain is built from TRBV7-9 and TRBJ1-1, with D unresolved. Between the trimmed V and J ends, which lost 5 bases and 1 base, there was a span of 8 bases. CDR1 SEHNR and CDR2 FQNEAQ come from the germline V gene (reference sequence). The CDR3 is 13 amino acids. CDR3: CASSNGKNTEAFF. CDR3 sequence (DNA): TGTGCCAGCAGCAACGGGAAGAACACTGAAGCTTTCTTT.

This clone has ten or more counts. The chain has TRBV9 and TRBJ1-5; D remains unclear. Germline loops: CDR1 SGDLS, CDR2 YYNGEE. Trimming took off 0 bases at V and 6 bases at J, with 10 bases between the two ends. The CDR3 spans 14 residues. The CDR3 nucleotides read TGTGCCAGCAGCGTAGATGGAATGAGTCAGCCCCAGCATTTT. Protein: CASSVDGMSQPQHF. The whole variable domain, remainder taken from reference TRBV9 and TRBJ1-5, is DSGVTQTPKHLITATGQRVTLRCSPRSGDLSVYWYQQSLDQGLQFLIQYYNGEERAKGNILERFSAQQFPDLHSELNLSSLELGDSALYFCASSVDGMSQPQHFGDGTRLSIL.

The table lists this clone with a few counts. The chain employs TRBV28 and TRBJ1-1; D is possibly TRBD1 (6 bases). Looked up from germline, CDR1 is MDHEN and CDR2 is SYDVKM. CDR3 length: 14 amino acids. Deletions cut 7 bases from V and 5 bases from J, with 17 bases between. The CDR3 loop is CASTVDRARTEAFF. CDR3 nucleotides: TGTGCCAGCACCGTGGACAGAGCTAGAACTGAAGCTTTCTTT. The full variable domain, completed using reference TRBV28 and TRBJ1-1, is DVKVTQSSRYLVKRTGEKVFLECVQDMDHENMFWYRQDPGLGLRLIYFSYDVKMKEKGDIPEGYSVSREKKERFSLILESASTNQTSMYLCASTVDRARTEAFFGQGTRLTVV.

This clone showed up just a few times. Its ends do not fully match the called genes, so a read error is possible. This chain connects TRBV4-1 to TRBJ2-5, with D possibly TRBD2 on 5 matching bases. Germline V gene sequence: CDR1 MGHRA, CDR2 YSYEKL. The CDR3 runs 15 residues. CDR3 in amino acids: CASSQESGREETQYF. CDR3 nucleotides: TGTGCCAGCAGCCAAGAATCGGGAAGAGAAGAGACCCAGTACTTC.

This clone occurred a few times. V is TRBV2 and J is TRBJ2-3; no clear D. Germline-derived CDR1 and CDR2 are SNHLY and FYNNEI. The CDR3 has 13 amino acids. V was trimmed by 4 bases and J by 4 bases, leaving 9 bases between them. CDR3 DNA: TGTGCCAGCAGTGCCGGGCCAGCAGATACGCAGTATTTT. The encoded protein is CASSAGPADTQYF.

The gene calls are TRBV5-1 and TRBJ2-2; 7 positions agree with TRBD1. The V segment lost 3 bases and the J segment 1 base; nucleotides outside the gene matches: 3. This CDR3 spans 15 amino acids. Germline V lookup: CDR1 SGHRS, CDR2 YFSETQ. The CDR3 nucleotides read TGCGCCAGCAGCTCGGGACAGAGGAACACCGGGGAGCTGTTTTTT. This sequence encodes CASSSGQRNTGELFF.

This clone has a handful of counts. The chain links TRBV7-2 to TRBJ1-1; the D is unclear. The CDR3 runs to 13 residues. Germline CDR1 reads SGHTA; CDR2 reads FQGNSA. V lost 2 bases and J 2 bases, leaving 6 bases between the germline ends. For the CDR3, the DNA is TGTGCCAGCAGCTTAAATATTAACACTGAAGCTTTCTTT. This encodes CASSLNINTEAFF. The whole variable domain, remainder taken from reference TRBV7-2 and TRBJ1-1, is GAGVSQSPSNKVTEKGKDVELRCDPISGHTALYWYRQSLGQGLEFLIYFQGNSAPDKSGLPSDRFSAERTGGSVSTLTIQRTQQEDSAVYLCASSLNINTEAFFGQGTRLTVV.

V is TRBV7-9 and J is TRBJ2-7; 8 positions agree with TRBD1. The V and J ends lost 5 bases and 3 bases, in that order; junction bases with no gene match: 3. CDR3 length: 13 amino acids. Germline assignment: CDR1 SEHNR and CDR2 FQNEAQ (reference sequence). Here the CDR3 reads CASSVGQGYEQYV. The CDR3 DNA reads TGTGCCAGCAGCGTCGGACAGGGCTACGAGCAGTACGTC.

Only a few counts were recorded for this clone. The chain uses TRBV6-5 and TRBJ2-5; D perhaps matches TRBD2 (6 bases). CDR1 MNHEY and CDR2 SVGAGI come from the germline V gene. Trimming stripped 4 bases from V and 5 bases from J, with 11 bases between. This CDR3 has 13 amino acids. In nucleotides, the CDR3 is TGTGCCAGCAGTTTGGACTACAGTGAGACCCAGTACTTC. This translates into CASSLDYSETQYF.

This rearrangement joins TRBV6-5 to TRBJ1-1; D perhaps matches TRBD1 (5 bases). V lost 6 bases to trimming and J lost 4 bases, with 18 bases between them. The germline CDR1 and CDR2 sequences are MNHEY and SVGAGI. The CDR3 is made up of 15 amino acids. The CDR3 here is CASSRKVGGATEAFF. The CDR3 bases are TGTGCCAGCAGCCGGAAGGTCGGCGGGGCCACTGAAGCTTTCTTT.

This clone was seen more than once but under ten times. This sequence joins TRBV7-9 and TRBJ2-1; D gene uncertain. CDR1 SEHNR and CDR2 FQNEAQ come from the germline V gene (reference sequence). The CDR3 runs 13 residues. Trimming took off 5 bases at V and 8 bases at J, with 13 bases between the two ends. In DNA, the CDR3 is TGTGCCAGCAGCCCATCCGGCGATTATGAGCAGTTCTTC. Encoded protein: CASSPSGDYEQFF.

This clone was detected a few times. This sequence joins TRBV30 and TRBJ1-2; the match to TRBD1 covers 10 bases. In germline, CDR1 is GTSNPN, CDR2 SVGIG (reference sequence). The V segment lost 3 bases and the J segment 10 bases; nucleotides outside the gene matches: 8. The CDR3 covers 13 residues. CDR3 sequence reads: CAWREPGTGDYTF. DNA for the CDR3: TGTGCCTGGAGAGAACCCGGGACAGGGGACTACACCTTC.

V gene TRBV30 combines with J gene TRBJ1-5, with 9 bases that match TRBD1. The CDR3 has 16 residues. J was trimmed by 1 base and V by 6 bases; bases with no gene match: 10. Germline lookup yields CDR1 GTSNPN and CDR2 SVGIG (reference sequence). The CDR3 sequence is CACIPGQGQSNQPQHF. CDR3 coding DNA: TGTGCCTGTATCCCGGGACAGGGACAAAGCAATCAGCCCCAGCATTTT.

CDR3 nucleotide sequence: TGTGCCATCAGAGGGACACAAGGAGGGGAGACCCAGTACTTC. Protein product: CAIRGTQGGETQYF. The chain links TRBV10-3 to TRBJ2-5; D might be TRBD1 or TRBD2, each matching 6 bases. The CDR3 runs to 14 residues. Germline CDR1 and CDR2: ENHRY and SYGVKD. Deletions cut 6 bases from V and 5 bases from J, with 16 bases between.

Only a few counts were recorded for this clone. V usage is TRBV27 and J usage is TRBJ2-2, with TRBD1 as a possible D gene (5 bases). The germline V and J ends were trimmed by 0 bases and 8 bases, with 10 bases remaining between them. This CDR3 comprises 14 residues. Germline lookup yields CDR1 MNHEY and CDR2 SMNVEV (reference sequence). For the CDR3, the DNA is TGTGCCAGCAGTTTATCCAGGGTTTCAGGGGAGCTGTTTTTT. It is translated as CASSLSRVSGELFF.

This clone was found a few times. Other DNA sequences in the sample encode the same CDR3. CDR3 protein: CASSLVTGDEKLFF. The CDR3 coding sequence is TGTGCCAGCAGCTTAGTTACAGGGGATGAAAAACTGTTTTTT. The J gene is TRBJ1-4, the V gene TRBV7-2; TRBD1 matches 7 bases. This CDR3 is 14 amino acids long. Unmatched junction bases numbered 2, after V lost 1 base and J lost 6 bases. Germline values: CDR1 SGHTA, CDR2 FQGNSA. Drawing the rest from reference TRBV7-2 and TRBJ1-4, the complete variable domain is GAGVSQSPSNKVTEKGKDVELRCDPISGHTALYWYRQSLGQGLEFLIYFQGNSAPDKSGLPSDRFSAERTGGSVSTLTIQRTQQEDSAVYLCASSLVTGDEKLFFGSGTQLSVL.

This clone was counted a few times. V is TRBV7-3 and J is TRBJ2-1; D possibly corresponds to TRBD2 (5 bases). Germline CDR1 SGHTA, CDR2 FQGTGA. CDR3 length: 15 residues. The V gene lost 5 bases and the J gene lost 0 bases, with 11 bases spanning the gap. This CDR3 reads CASSPSRDSYNEQFF. The CDR3, as DNA: TGTGCCAGCAGCCCTTCCCGGGACTCCTACAATGAGCAGTTCTTC.

In this sample, this clone turned up a few times. A much larger clonotype is one base distant, so this may be a read error. Other DNA sequences from this sample encode an identical CDR3 as well. The J gene is TRBJ2-5, the V gene TRBV7-2; D gene ambiguous. The V gene's germline CDR1 is SGHTA and CDR2 FQGNSA. This CDR3 spans 11 amino acids. With 3 bases removed from V and 4 bases from J, the gap between germline ends came to 3 bases. The CDR3 nucleotides read TGTGCCAGCAGCTTGGTAGAGACCCAGTACTTC. Amino acids: CASSLVETQYF.

The chain recombines TRBV5-4 with TRBJ2-1; 9 nucleotides agree with TRBD2. Germline V gives CDR1 SGHNT, CDR2 YYREEE (reference sequence). The junction had 4 bases not matched to a gene; V was cut back by 1 base and J by 2 bases. The CDR3 length is 16 residues. CDR3 DNA: TGTGCCAGCAGCTTGTTACTAGCGGGTACCTACAATGAGCAGTTCTTC. Encoded protein: CASSLLLAGTYNEQFF. The full variable domain, in which reference TRBV5-4 and TRBJ2-1 provide the parts outside the CDR3, is ETGVTQSPTHLIKTRGQQVTLRCSSQSGHNTVSWYQQALGQGPQFIFQYYREEENGRGNFPPRFSGLQFPNYSSELNVNALELDDSALYLCASSLLLAGTYNEQFFGPGTRLTVL.